Each of the 8 T cell receptor beta chains below was sequenced from the same sample in a study of blood T cell repertoires in COVID-19. This table comes from immunoSEQ multiplex PCR, and its TCRdb copy is limited to in-frame clones, with some not included. The data show 400,000 or so clones, with roughly nine tenths seen just once and more than 0.95% held by the top ten. Sequenced sample: PBMCs or T cells enriched from blood (not recorded which). These receptors all come from a young man who had recovered from COVID-19.

This clone showed up just once. As DNA, the CDR3 is TGCGCCAGCGGCGGGGGAGGAAATGAGCAGTTCTTC. This gives the protein CASGGGGNEQFF. The chain combines TRBV4-1 with TRBJ2-1, with 7 bases that match TRBD2. CDR3 length: 12 residues. Losses at the gene ends were 8 bases for V and 7 bases for J; bases not matched to a gene: 5. The germline CDR1 and CDR2 sequences are MGHRA and YSYEKL.

The chain is built from TRBV10-2 and TRBJ2-7; 8 nucleotides match TRBD1. Germline CDR1 reads WSHSY; CDR2 reads SAAADI. Losses at the gene ends were 7 bases for V and 8 bases for J; bases not matched to a gene: 10. CDR3 size: 13 residues. This chain's CDR3 is CASTHGTGLQQYF. The CDR3, as DNA: TGCGCCAGCACTCACGGGACAGGCCTTCAGCAGTACTTC.

This chain links TRBV7-2 with TRBJ2-2; 7 positions agree with TRBD2. Looked up from germline, CDR1 is SGHTA and CDR2 is FQGNSA. This CDR3 spans 14 amino acids. The trim removed 5 bases at V and 6 bases at J, leaving 6 bases unmatched. The CDR3 spells CASSIRLASGELFF. The CDR3 DNA reads TGTGCCAGCAGCATTCGACTAGCCTCCGGGGAGCTGTTTTTT.

The chain uses TRBV30 and TRBJ2-2, with no clear D. Germline CDR1 and CDR2: GTSNPN and SVGIG (reference sequence). V lost 4 bases and J lost 3, with 6 bases in between. The length of the CDR3 is 12 residues. In nucleotides, the CDR3 is TGTGCCTGGATTTCGTACACCGGGGAGCTGTTTTTT. It translates to CAWISYTGELFF.

The chain recombines TRBV15 with TRBJ2-7; 7 bases line up with TRBD1. The CDR3 sequence is 15 residues long. CDR1 and CDR2 (germline): LNHNV, YYDKDF (reference sequence). J gave up 0 bases and V 2 bases, and 4 bases lay outside the gene matches. CDR3 DNA: TGTGCCACCAGCAGAACCGCAGGGGGCTCCTACGAGCAGTACTTC. Its translation is CATSRTAGGSYEQYF. The whole variable domain, filled in from reference TRBV15 and TRBJ2-7, reads DAMVIQNPRYQVTQFGKPVTLSCSQTLNHNVMYWYQQKSSQAPKLLFHYYDKDFNNEADTPDNFQSRRPNTSFCFLDIRSPGLGDTAMYLCATSRTAGGSYEQYFGPGTRLTVT.

The J gene is TRBJ2-4, the V gene TRBV19, with 8 bases that match TRBD1. The CDR3 extends over 14 amino acids. Germline trimming cut 4 bases from V and 8 bases from J; bases unmatched to any gene: 7. Germline V gene data show CDR1 as LNHDA and CDR2 as SQIVND (reference sequence). The CDR3, as DNA: TGTGCCAGTAGTACCCGACAGGGGATACACATTCAGTACTTC. This gives the protein CASSTRQGIHIQYF.

The rearrangement links TRBV28 to TRBJ2-7; D may be TRBD2 (6 bases). CDR1 and CDR2 (germline): MDHEN, SYDVKM. This CDR3 contains 13 residues. V was clipped by 5 bases and J by 6 bases, with 14 bases between them. CDR3 coding DNA: TGTGCCAGCAGTCCCGGACACGGGGGCGAGCAGTACTTC. This sequence encodes CASSPGHGGEQYF. The complete variable domain, with remaining parts taken from reference TRBV28 and TRBJ2-7, reads DVKVTQSSRYLVKRTGEKVFLECVQDMDHENMFWYRQDPGLGLRLIYFSYDVKMKEKGDIPEGYSVSREKKERFSLILESASTNQTSMYLCASSPGHGGEQYFGPGTRLTVT.

This rearrangement joins TRBV9 to TRBJ2-2, with 7 nucleotides matching TRBD1. This CDR3 region has 16 residues. Germline V CDR1 and CDR2: SGDLS, YYNGEE. V gave up 4 bases and J gave up 6 bases; unmatched junction bases: 12. In DNA form, the CDR3 reads TGTGCCAGCAGCCCTCGACAGGGACGAGGGTCCGGGGAGCTGTTTTTT. As protein: CASSPRQGRGSGELFF.